This T cell receptor (beta chain) was sequenced for a study of patients and donors after allogeneic stem cell transplantation. The ends lost 0 bases at V and 7 bases at J; junction bases unmatched: 13. CDR3 length equals 16 residues. The germline CDR1 and CDR2 sequences are DFQATT and SNEGSKA (reference sequence). This clonotype was observed a handful of times. TCRdb re-analysed the RT-PCR reads in MiXCR, keeping a single row per CDR3 protein. The sample lists roughly 230,000 distinct CDR3 sequences, 13% to 15% occurring once. The specimen sequenced was blood, either unsorted or a sorted T cell fraction (not recorded which). The receptor was isolated from a human donor who was either an allogeneic HSCT recipient or a stem cell or donor lymphocyte infusion donor (not recorded which). It is not recorded whose cells these are; they may come from a transplant donor. V and J are TRBV20-1 and TRBJ2-5; 8 bases line up with TRBD2. The CDR3: CSARDPSGRVVGTQYF. In DNA form, the CDR3 reads TGCAGTGCTAGAGATCCGAGCGGGAGAGTGGTTGGGACCCAGTACTTC.